The TCR beta chain described here comes from a study of T cells in Graves' hyperthyroidism and ophthalmopathy. The wider study: Initial diagnosis, before any treatment, was when peripheral blood was collected. Study-level points and caveats: Ophthalmopathy and stable hyperthyroidism were told apart by a 13 V-J model.

Template material for amplifying TCR beta CDR3 regions consisted of RNA transcripts. The primer set for the first-round RT-PCR of the TCR CDR3 was HTBI. A single record per CDR3 protein comes from TCRdb applying MiXCR to the multiplex PCR reads. The sample has over 350,000 distinct CDR3 sequences; over 13% are singletons. Exclusion criteria comprised uncontrolled infection, other autoimmune disease, pregnancy or lactation. This clonotype has at least ten counts. What it binds is unknown. Germline V gene lookup returns CDR1 LGHDT and CDR2 YNNKEL (reference sequence). The CDR3 has 14 amino acids. The ends were cut back, 1 base at V and 9 bases at J, with 15 bases in the middle.

The chain is built from TRBV3-1 and TRBJ1-2; D is unclear. Sequenced sample: blood. The receptor comes from a man aged 50 to 59 with Graves' ophthalmopathy. The CDR3 coding sequence is TGTGCCAGCAGCCAAGGAGGCTGGGATATTAGCTACACCTTC. Amino acids: CASSQGGWDISYTF.